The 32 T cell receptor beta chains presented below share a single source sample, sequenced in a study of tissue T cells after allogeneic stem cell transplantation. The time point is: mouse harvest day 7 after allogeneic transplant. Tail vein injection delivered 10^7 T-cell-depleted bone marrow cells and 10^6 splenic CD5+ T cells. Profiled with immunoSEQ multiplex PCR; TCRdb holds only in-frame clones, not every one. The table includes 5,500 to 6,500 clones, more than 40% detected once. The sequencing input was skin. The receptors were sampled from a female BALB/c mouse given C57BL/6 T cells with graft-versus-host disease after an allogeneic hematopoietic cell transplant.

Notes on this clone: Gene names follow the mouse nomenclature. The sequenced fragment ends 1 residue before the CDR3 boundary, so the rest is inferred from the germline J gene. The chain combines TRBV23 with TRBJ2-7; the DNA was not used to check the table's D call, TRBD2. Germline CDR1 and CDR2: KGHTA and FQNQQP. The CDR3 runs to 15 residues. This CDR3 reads CSSSHSLGGTYEQYF. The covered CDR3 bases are TGCTCCAGCAGTCACTCACTGGGGGGGACGTATGAACAGTAC.

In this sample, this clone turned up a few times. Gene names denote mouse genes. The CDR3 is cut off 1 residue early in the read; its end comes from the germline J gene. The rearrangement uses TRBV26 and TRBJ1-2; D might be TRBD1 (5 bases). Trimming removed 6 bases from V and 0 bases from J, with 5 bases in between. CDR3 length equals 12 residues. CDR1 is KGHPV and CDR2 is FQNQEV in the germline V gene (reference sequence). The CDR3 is CASRQANSDYTF. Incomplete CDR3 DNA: TGTGCCAGCAGACAGGCAAACTCCGACTACACC.

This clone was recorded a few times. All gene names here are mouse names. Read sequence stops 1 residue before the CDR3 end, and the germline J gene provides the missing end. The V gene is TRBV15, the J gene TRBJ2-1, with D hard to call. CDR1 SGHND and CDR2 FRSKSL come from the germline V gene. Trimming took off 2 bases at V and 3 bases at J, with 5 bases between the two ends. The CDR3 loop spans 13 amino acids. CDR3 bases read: TGTGCCAGCAGTTTAAACATCTATGCTGAGCAGTTC. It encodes CASSLNIYAEQF. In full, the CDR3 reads CASSLNIYAEQFF.

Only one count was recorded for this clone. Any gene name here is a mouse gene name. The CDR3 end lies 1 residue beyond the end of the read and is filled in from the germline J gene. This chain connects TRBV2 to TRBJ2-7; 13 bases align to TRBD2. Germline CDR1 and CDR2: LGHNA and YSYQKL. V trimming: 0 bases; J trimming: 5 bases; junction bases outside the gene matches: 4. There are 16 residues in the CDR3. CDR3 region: CASSQDPGLGGDEQYF. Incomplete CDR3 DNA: TGTGCCAGCAGCCAAGACCCGGGACTGGGGGGGGATGAACAGTAC.

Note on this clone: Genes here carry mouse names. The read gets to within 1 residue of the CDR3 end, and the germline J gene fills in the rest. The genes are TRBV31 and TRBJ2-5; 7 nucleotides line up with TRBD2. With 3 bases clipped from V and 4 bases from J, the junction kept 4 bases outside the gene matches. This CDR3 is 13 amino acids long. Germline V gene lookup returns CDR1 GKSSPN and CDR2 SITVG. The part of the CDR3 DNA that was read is TGTGCCTGGAGCTACTGGGGAGAAGACACCCAGTAC. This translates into CAWSYWGEDTQY. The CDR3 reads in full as CAWSYWGEDTQYF.

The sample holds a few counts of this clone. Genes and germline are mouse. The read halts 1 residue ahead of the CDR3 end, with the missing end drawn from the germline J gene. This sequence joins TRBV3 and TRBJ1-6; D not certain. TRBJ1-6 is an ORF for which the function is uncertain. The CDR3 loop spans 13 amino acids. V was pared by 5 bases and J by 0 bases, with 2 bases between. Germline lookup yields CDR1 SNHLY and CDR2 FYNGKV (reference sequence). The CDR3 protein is CASSHSYNSPLYF. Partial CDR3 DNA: TGTGCCAGCAGCCATTCCTATAATTCGCCCCTCTAC.

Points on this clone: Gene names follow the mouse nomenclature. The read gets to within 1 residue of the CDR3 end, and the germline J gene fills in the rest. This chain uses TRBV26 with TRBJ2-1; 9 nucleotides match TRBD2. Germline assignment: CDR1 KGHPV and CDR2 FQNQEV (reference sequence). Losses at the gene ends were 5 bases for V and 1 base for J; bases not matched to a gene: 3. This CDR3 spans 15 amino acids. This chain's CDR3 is CASSFDWGNYAEQFF. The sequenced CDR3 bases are TGTGCCAGCAGTTTCGACTGGGGGAACTATGCTGAGCAGTTC.

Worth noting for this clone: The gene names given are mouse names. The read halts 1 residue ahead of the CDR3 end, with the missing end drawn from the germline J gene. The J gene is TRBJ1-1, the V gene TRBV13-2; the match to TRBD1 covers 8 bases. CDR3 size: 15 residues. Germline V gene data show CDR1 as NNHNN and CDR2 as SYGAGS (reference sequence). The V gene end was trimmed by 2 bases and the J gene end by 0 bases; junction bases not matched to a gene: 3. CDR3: CASGEGTGANTEVFF. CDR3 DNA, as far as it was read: TGTGCCAGCGGTGAAGGGACAGGAGCAAACACAGAAGTCTTC.

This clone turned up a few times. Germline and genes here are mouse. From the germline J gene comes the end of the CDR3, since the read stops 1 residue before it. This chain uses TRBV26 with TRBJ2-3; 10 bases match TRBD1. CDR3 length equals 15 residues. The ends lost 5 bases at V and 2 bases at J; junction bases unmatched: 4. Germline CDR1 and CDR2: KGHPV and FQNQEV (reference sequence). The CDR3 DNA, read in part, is TGTGCCAGCAGTTTGACAGGGGGCGCTGCAGAAACGCTGTAT. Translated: CASSLTGGAAETLY. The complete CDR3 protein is CASSLTGGAAETLYF.

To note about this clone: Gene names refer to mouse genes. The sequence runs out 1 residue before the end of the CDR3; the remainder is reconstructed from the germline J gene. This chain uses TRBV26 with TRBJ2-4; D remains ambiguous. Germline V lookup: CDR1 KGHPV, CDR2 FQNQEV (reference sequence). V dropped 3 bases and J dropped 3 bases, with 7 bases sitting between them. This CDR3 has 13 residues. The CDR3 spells CASSLGQQNTLYF. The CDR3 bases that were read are TGTGCCAGCAGTCTCGGGCAGCAAAACACCTTGTAC.

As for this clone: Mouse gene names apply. CDR3 DNA, as far as it was read: TGTGCCAGCAGGCGCGACTGGGGGAACTATGCTGAGCAGTTC. It translates to CASRRDWGNYAEQF. The full CDR3 is CASRRDWGNYAEQFF. This chain connects TRBV15 to TRBJ2-1; 9 positions agree with TRBD2. The DNA ends 1 residue before the CDR3 does, and the rest of the CDR3 is filled in from the germline J gene. Germline V gives CDR1 SGHND, CDR2 FRSKSL. The CDR3 has 15 residues. V lost 6 bases and J lost 1; bases outside the gene matches: 4.

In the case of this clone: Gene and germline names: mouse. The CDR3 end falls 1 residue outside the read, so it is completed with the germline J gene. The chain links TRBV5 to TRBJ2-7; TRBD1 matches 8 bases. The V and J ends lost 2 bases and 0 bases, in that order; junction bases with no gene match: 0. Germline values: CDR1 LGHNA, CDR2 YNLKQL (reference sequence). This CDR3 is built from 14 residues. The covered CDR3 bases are TGTGCCAGCAGCCAAACAGGGGGCTCCTATGAACAGTAC. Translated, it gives CASSQTGGSYEQY. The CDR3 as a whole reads CASSQTGGSYEQYF.

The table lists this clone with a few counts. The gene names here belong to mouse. CDR3 residues: CAWSGTANTGQLYF. The CDR3 DNA, read in part, is TGTGCCTGGAGTGGGACAGCAAACACCGGGCAGCTCTAC. This rearrangement joins TRBV31 to TRBJ2-2, with 7 bases lining up with TRBD1. The read falls 1 residue short of the CDR3 end, and the missing part is taken from the germline J gene. Unmatched junction bases numbered 0, after V lost 2 bases and J lost 0 bases. The CDR3 length is 14 residues. In germline, CDR1 is GKSSPN, CDR2 SITVG. Filled out from reference TRBV31 and TRBJ2-2, the complete variable domain reads AQTIHQWPVAEIKAVGSPLSLGCTIKGKSSPNLYWYWQATGGTLQQLFYSITVGQVESVVQLNLSASRPKDDQFILSTEKLLLSHSGFYLCAWSGTANTGQLYFGEGSKLTVL.

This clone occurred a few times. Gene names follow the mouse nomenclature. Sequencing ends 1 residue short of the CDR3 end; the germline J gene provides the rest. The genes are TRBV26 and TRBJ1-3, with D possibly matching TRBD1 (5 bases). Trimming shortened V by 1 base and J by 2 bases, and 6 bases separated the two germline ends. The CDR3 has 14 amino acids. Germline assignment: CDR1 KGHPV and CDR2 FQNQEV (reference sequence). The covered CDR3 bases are TGTGCCAGCAGTCTGTACAGGACTGGAAATACGCTCTAT. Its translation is CASSLYRTGNTLY. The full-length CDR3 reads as CASSLYRTGNTLYF. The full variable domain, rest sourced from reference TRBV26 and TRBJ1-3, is NSKVIQTPRYLVKGQGQKAKMRCIPEKGHPVVFWYQQNKNNEFKFLINFQNQEVLQQIDMTEKRFSAECPSNSPCSLEIQSSEAGDSALYLCASSLYRTGNTLYFGEGSRLIVV.

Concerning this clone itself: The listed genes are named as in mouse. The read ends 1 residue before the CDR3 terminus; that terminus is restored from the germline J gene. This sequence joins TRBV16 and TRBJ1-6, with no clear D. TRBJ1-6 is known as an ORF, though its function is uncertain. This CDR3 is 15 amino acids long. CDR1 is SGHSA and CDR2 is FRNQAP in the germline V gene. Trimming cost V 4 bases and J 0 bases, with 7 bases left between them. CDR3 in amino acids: CASSSGDSYNSPLYF. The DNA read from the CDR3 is TGTGCAAGCAGCTCCGGGGATTCCTATAATTCGCCCCTCTAC.

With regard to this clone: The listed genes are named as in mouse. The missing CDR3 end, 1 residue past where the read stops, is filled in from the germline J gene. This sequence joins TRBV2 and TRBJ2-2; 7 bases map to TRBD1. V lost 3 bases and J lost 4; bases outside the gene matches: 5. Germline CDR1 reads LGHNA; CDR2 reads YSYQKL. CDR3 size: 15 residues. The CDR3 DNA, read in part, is TGTGCCAGCAGCCAGCACAGGGGCGGCACCGGGCAGCTCTAC. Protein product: CASSQHRGGTGQLY. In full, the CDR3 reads CASSQHRGGTGQLYF.

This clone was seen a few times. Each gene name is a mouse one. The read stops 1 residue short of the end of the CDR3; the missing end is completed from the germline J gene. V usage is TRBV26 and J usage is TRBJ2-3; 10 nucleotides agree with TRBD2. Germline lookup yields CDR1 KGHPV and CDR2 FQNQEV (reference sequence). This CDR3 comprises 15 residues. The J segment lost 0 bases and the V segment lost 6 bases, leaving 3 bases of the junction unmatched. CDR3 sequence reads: CASRDWGSSAETLYF. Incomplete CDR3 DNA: TGTGCCAGCAGGGACTGGGGGTCTAGTGCAGAAACGCTGTAT.

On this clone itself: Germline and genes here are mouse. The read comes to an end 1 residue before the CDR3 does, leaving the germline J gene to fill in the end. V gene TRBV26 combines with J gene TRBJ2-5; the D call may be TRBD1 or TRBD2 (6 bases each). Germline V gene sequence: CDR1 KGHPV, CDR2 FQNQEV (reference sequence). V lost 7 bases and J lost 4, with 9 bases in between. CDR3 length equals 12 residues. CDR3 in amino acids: CASTRGEDTQYF. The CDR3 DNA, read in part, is TGTGCCAGCACTAGGGGGGAAGACACCCAGTAC. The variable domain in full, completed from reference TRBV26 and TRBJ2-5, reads NSKVIQTPRYLVKGQGQKAKMRCIPEKGHPVVFWYQQNKNNEFKFLINFQNQEVLQQIDMTEKRFSAECPSNSPCSLEIQSSEAGDSALYLCASTRGEDTQYFGPGTRLLVL.

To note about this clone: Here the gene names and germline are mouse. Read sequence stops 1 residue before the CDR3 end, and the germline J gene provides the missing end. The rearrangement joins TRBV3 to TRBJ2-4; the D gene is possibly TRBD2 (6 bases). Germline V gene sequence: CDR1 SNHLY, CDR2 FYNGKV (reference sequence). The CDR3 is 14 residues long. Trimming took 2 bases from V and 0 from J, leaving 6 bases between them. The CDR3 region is CASSLLGSQNTLYF. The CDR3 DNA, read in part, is TGTGCCAGCAGCTTACTGGGGAGTCAAAACACCTTGTAC. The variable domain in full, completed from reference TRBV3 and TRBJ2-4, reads GPKVLQIPSHQIIDMGQMVTLNCDPVSNHLYFYWYKQILGQQMEFLVNFYNGKVMEKSKLFKDQFSVERPDGSYFTLKIQPTALEDSAVYFCASSLLGSQNTLYFGAGTRLSVL.

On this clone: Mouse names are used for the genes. The CDR3 bases that were read are TGTGCCAGCGCCGACAGGGTTGAACAGTAC. Its protein product is CASADRVEQY. The whole CDR3 sequence reads CASADRVEQYF. This chain uses TRBV13-2 with TRBJ2-7; 7 bases fit TRBD1. The read finishes 1 residue shy of the CDR3 end, and the germline J gene is used to complete it. V lost 6 bases to trimming and J lost 6 bases; unmatched junction nucleotides: 3. The CDR3 runs 11 residues. Germline V gives CDR1 NNHNN, CDR2 SYGAGS (reference sequence).

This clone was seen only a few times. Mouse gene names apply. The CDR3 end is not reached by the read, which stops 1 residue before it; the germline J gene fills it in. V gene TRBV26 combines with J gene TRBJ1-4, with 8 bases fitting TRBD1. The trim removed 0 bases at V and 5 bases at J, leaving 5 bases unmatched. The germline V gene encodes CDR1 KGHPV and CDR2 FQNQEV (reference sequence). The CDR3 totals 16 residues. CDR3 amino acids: CASSLSSGGLNERLFF. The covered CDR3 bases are TGTGCCAGCAGTCTGTCCTCAGGGGGCCTTAACGAAAGATTATTT. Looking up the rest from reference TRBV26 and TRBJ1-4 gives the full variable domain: NSKVIQTPRYLVKGQGQKAKMRCIPEKGHPVVFWYQQNKNNEFKFLINFQNQEVLQQIDMTEKRFSAECPSNSPCSLEIQSSEAGDSALYLCASSLSSGGLNERLFFGHGTKLSVL.

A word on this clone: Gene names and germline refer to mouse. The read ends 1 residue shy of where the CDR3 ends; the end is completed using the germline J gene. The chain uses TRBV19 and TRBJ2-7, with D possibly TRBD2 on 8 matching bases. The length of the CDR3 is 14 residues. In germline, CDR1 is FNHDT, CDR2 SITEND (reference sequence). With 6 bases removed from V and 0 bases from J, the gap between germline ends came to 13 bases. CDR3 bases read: TGTGCCAGCAAGGACTGGGACAGCTCCTATGAACAGTAC. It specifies CASKDWDSSYEQY. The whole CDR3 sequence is CASKDWDSSYEQYF.

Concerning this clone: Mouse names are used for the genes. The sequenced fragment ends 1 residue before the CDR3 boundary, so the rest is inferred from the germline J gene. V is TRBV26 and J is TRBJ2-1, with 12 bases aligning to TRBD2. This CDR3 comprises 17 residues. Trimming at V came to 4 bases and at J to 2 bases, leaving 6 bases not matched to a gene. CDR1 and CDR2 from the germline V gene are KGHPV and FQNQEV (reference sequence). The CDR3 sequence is CASSPRLGGQDYAEQFF. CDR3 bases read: TGTGCCAGCAGTCCTAGACTGGGGGGGCAGGACTATGCTGAGCAGTTC.

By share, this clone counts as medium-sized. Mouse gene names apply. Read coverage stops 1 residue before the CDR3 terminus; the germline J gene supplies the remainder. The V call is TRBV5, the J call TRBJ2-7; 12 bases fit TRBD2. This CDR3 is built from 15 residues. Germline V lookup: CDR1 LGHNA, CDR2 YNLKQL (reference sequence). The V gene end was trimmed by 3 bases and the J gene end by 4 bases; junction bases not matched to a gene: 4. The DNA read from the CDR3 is TGTGCCAGCAGCCATGACTGGGGGGGCCCTTATGAACAGTAC. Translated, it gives CASSHDWGGPYEQY. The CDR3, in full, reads CASSHDWGGPYEQYF.

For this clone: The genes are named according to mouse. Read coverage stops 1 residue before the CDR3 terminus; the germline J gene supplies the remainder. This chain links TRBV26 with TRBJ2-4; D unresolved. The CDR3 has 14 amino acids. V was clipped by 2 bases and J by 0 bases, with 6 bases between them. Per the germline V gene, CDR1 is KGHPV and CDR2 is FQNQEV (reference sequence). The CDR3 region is CASSLLNSQNTLYF. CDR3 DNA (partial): TGTGCCAGCAGTCTGCTCAATAGTCAAAACACCTTGTAC.

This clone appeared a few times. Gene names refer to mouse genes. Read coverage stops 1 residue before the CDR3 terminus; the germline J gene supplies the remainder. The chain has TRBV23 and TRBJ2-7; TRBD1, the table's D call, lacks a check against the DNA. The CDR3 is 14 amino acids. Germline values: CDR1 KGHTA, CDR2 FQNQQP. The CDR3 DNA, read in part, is TGCTCCAGCAGTCACAGGGACAGGGGTTATGAACAGTAC. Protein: CSSSHRDRGYEQY. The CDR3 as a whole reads CSSSHRDRGYEQYF.

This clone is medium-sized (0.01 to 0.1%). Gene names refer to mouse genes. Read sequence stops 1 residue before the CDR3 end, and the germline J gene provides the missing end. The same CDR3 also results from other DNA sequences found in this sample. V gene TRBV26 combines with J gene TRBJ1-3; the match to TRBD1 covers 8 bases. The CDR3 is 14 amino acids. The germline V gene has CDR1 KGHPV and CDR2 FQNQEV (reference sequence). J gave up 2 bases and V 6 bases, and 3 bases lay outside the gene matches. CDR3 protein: CASSPDRAGNTLYF. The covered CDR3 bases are TGTGCCAGCAGCCCGGACAGGGCTGGAAATACGCTCTAT.

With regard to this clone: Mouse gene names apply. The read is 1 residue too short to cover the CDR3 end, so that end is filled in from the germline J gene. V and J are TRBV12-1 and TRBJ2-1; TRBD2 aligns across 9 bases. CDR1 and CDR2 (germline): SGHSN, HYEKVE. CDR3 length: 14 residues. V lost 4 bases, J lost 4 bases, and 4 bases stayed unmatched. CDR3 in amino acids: CASSVWGGYAEQFF. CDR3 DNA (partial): TGTGCCAGCTCAGTCTGGGGGGGGTATGCTGAGCAGTTC.

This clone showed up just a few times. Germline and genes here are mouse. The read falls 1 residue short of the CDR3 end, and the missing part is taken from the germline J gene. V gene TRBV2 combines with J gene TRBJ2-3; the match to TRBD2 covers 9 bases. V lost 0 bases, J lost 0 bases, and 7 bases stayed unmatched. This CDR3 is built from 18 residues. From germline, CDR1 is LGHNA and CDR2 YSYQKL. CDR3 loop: CASSQDYTGGSSAETLYF. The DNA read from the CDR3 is TGTGCCAGCAGCCAAGATTACACTGGGGGGTCTAGTGCAGAAACGCTGTAT.

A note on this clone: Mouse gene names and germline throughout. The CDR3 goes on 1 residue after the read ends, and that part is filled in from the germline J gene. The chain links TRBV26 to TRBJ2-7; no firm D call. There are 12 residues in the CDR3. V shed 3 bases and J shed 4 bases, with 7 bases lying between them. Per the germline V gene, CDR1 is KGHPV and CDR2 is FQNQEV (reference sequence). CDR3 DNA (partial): TGTGCCAGCAGTCTTGAGGGATATGAACAGTAC. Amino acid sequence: CASSLEGYEQY. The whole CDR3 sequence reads CASSLEGYEQYF.

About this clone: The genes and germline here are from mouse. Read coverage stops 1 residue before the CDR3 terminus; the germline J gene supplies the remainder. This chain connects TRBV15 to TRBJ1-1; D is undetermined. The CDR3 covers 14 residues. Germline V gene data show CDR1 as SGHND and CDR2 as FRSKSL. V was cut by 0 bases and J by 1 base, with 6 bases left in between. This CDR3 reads CASSLANRNTEVFF. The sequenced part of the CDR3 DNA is TGTGCCAGCAGTTTAGCGAACAGAAACACAGAAGTCTTC.

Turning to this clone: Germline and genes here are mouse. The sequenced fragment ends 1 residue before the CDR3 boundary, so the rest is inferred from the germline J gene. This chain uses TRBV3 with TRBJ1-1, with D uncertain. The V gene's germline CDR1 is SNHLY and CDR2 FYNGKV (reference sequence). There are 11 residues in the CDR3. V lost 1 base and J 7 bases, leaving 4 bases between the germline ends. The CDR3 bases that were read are TGTGCCAGCAGCTTAGAGGGAGAAGTCTTC. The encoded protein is CASSLEGEVF. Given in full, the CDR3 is CASSLEGEVFF.